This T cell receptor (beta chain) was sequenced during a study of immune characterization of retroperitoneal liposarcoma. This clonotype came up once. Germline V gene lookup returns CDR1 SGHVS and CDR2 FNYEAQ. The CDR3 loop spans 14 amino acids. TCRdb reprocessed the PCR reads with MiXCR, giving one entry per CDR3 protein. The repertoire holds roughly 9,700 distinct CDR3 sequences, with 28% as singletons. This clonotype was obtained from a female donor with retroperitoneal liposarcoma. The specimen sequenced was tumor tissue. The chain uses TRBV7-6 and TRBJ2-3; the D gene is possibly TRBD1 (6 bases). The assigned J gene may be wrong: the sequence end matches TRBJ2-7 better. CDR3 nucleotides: TGTGCCAGCACCCAAAATTTACAGGGATACGAGCAGTACTTC. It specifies CASTQNLQGYEQYF.